The TCR beta chain under discussion was sequenced for a study of cytomegalovirus exposure and HLA in healthy donors. Study-wide background: Most genotyped donors, over 70% of 300 to 400, had Caucasian-associated genetic ancestry.

PCR was performed using 60 Vbeta and 13 Jbeta primers. Measured with immunoSEQ multiplex PCR; TCRdb has only the in-frame clones, and not every one. The repertoire includes tens of thousands of clones, about 80% of them detected once, and about 3.3% sits in the top ten. A note on this clone: Its antigen is undetermined.

The study's findings and limits: TCR beta V segments were, for the most part, productive about 87% or about 30% of the time in an earlier analysis. What a later analysis showed was that several of the most significant clusters appeared linked to common viral pathogens.

V trimming: 2 bases; J trimming: 4 bases; junction bases outside the gene matches: 4. The CDR3 contains 16 residues. In germline, CDR1 is SGHAT, CDR2 FQNNGV. The TCR was taken from a man aged 18 to 30 in good health and CMV-seronegative. Material for sequencing was PBMCs. The genes are TRBV11-2 and TRBJ2-1; 11 bases match TRBD2. The CDR3, as DNA: TGTGCCAGCAGCTTATTTCTAGCGGGGGGATACAATGAGCAGTTCTTC. Its translation: CASSLFLAGGYNEQFF. The full variable domain, its missing parts supplied by reference TRBV11-2 and TRBJ2-1, is EAGVAQSPRYKIIEKRQSVAFWCNPISGHATLYWYQQILGQGPKLLIQFQNNGVVDDSQLPKDRFSAERLKGVDSTLKIQPAKLEDSAVYLCASSLFLAGGYNEQFFGPGTRLTVL.